The clone carrying this TCR beta chain turned up a few times. Its antigen is unknown. This entry is derived from a study of beta chain features in type 1 diabetes. Turning to the study itself: On cell yields, gender and age, patients and healthy donors were similar.

Findings of the study overall: Shortening of TCRB CDR3s, moderate but significant, appeared in all four CD4+ subsets of Type 1 diabetes patients.

Expressed TCRB transcripts were sequenced after all isolated RNA was converted to cDNA. Clones were sequenced by immunoSEQ multiplex PCR, and TCRdb holds only the in-frame ones, with some missing. The sample yields hundreds of thousands of clones, 11% to 15% seen once. The V end lost 6 bases, the J end lost 3 bases, and 12 bases lay between the germline ends. The CDR3 totals 14 residues. Germline lookup yields CDR1 SEHNR and CDR2 FQNEAQ (reference sequence). Sequencing was carried out using naive CD4+ T cells from blood. The chain uses TRBV7-9 and TRBJ2-4, with TRBD1 as a possible D gene (6 bases). This TCR derives from a man aged 18 to 30 with type 1 diabetes. This CDR3 reads CASRNRVDKNIQYF. The CDR3 DNA reads TGTGCCAGCAGAAACAGGGTTGACAAAAACATTCAGTACTTC.